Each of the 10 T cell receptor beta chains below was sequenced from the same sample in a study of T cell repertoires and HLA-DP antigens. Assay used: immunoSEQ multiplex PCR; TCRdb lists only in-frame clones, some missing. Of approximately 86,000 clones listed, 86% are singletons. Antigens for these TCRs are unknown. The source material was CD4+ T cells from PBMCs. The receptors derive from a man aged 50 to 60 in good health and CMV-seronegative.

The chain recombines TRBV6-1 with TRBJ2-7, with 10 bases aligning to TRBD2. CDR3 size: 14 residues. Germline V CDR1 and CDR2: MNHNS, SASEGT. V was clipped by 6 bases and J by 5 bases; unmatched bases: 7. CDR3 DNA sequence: TGTGCCAGCAGACTAGCGGGATCGGTGGACGAGCAGTACTTC. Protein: CASRLAGSVDEQYF.

CDR3 protein: CSVVPRDRMLYGYTF. The CDR3 nucleotides read TGCAGCGTGGTTCCTCGGGACAGGATGTTATATGGCTACACCTTC. This rearrangement joins TRBV29-1 to TRBJ1-2, with TRBD1 matching over 8 bases. Germline V gives CDR1 SQVTM, CDR2 ANQGSEA. Trimming at V came to 6 bases and at J to 5 bases, leaving 14 bases not matched to a gene. There are 15 residues in the CDR3.

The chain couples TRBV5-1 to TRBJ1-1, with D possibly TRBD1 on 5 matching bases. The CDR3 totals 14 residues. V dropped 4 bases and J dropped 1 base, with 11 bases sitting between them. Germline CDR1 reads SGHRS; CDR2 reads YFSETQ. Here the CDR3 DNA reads TGCGCCAGCAGCCCCCGAGGGGCGAACACTGAAGCTTTCTTT. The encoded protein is CASSPRGANTEAFF.

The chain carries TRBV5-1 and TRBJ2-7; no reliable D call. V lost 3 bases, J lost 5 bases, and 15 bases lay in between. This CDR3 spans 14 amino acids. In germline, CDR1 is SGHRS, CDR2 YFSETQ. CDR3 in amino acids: CASSSTSKGNEQYF. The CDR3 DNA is TGCGCCAGCAGCTCCACGTCCAAAGGTAACGAGCAGTACTTC. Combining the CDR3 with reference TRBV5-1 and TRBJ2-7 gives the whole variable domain KAGVTQTPRYLIKTRGQQVTLSCSPISGHRSVSWYQQTPGQGLQFLFEYFSETQRNKGNFPGRFSGRQFSNSRSEMNVSTLELGDSALYLCASSSTSKGNEQYFGPGTRLTVT.

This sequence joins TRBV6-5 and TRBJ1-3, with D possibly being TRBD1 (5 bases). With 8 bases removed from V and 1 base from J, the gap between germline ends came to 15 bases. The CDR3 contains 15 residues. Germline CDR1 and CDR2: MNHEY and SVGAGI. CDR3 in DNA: TGTGCCAGCGCACGGGGACCGGCGTCTGGAAACACCATATATTTT. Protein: CASARGPASGNTIYF.

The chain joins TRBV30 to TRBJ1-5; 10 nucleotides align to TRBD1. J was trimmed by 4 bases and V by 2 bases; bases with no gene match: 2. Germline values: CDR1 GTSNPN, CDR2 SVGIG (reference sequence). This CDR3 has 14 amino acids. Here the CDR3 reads CAWSWDRGNQPQHF. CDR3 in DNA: TGTGCCTGGAGTTGGGACAGGGGTAATCAGCCCCAGCATTTT.

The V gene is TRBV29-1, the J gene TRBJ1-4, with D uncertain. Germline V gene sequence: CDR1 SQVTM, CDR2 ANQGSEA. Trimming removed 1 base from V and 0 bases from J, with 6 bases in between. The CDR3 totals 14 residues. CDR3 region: CSVEVRATNEKLFF. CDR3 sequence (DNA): TGCAGCGTTGAAGTACGTGCAACTAATGAAAAACTGTTTTTT.

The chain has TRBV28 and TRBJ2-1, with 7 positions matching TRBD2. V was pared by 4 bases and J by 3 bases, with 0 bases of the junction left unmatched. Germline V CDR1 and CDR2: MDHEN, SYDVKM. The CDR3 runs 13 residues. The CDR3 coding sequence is TGTGCCAGCAGTTCGGGAGGCTACAATGAGCAGTTCTTC. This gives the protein CASSSGGYNEQFF.

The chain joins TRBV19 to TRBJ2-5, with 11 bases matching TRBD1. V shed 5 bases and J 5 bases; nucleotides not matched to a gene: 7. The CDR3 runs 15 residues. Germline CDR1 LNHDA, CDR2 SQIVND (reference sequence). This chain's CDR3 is CASSLDRGRRETQYF. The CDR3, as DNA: TGTGCCAGTAGTCTGGACAGGGGGCGTCGGGAGACCCAGTACTTC.

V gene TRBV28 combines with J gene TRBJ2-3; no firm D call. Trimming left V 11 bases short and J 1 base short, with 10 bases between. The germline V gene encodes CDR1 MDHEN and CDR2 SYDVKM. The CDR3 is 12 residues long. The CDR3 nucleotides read TGTGCCGGTAAAGGAGGCACAGATACGCAGTATTTT. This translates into CAGKGGTDTQYF.